These 23 T cell receptor beta chains share one sample of origin, sequenced in a study of T cell changes during pregnancy in multiple sclerosis. Data came from immunoSEQ multiplex PCR; TCRdb stores just in-frame clones and leaves some out. The profile covers around 62,000 clones, with 90% appearing a single time and 1.5% taken by the ten largest. Sequencing was performed on peripheral blood, taken in the third trimester of pregnancy. These receptors originate from a female donor with multiple sclerosis, enrolled in a pregnancy study.

The CDR3 sequence is CASSPPGGYEQYF. CDR3 coding DNA: TGTGCCAGCAGCCCCCCGGGGGGCTACGAGCAGTACTTC. This rearrangement joins TRBV7-3 to TRBJ2-7; 7 bases agree with TRBD2. CDR1 and CDR2 (germline): SGHTA, FQGTGA. V shed 5 bases and J 3 bases; nucleotides not matched to a gene: 4. The CDR3 totals 13 residues.

This chain's CDR3 is CASSFWTSGGRGEQFF. As DNA, the CDR3 is TGTGCCAGCAGCTTCTGGACTAGCGGGGGGAGGGGTGAGCAGTTCTTC. The rearrangement joins TRBV11-2 to TRBJ2-1; 14 bases align to TRBD2. Germline V gene data show CDR1 as SGHAT and CDR2 as FQNNGV. Trimming took 3 bases from V and 9 from J; bases not matched to a gene: 7. The length of the CDR3 is 16 residues.

The J gene is TRBJ2-2, the V gene TRBV6-6; D gene unclear. CDR3 length: 13 amino acids. V was pared by 4 bases and J by 4 bases, with 7 bases between. CDR1 is MNHNY, CDR2 SVGAGI, per germline (reference sequence). The CDR3 region is CASSSHGTGELFF. CDR3 nucleotide sequence: TGTGCCAGCAGTTCACATGGCACCGGGGAGCTGTTTTTT.

This sequence joins TRBV5-4 and TRBJ2-1; 12 bases are a match to TRBD2. Trimming took 4 bases from V and 0 from J; bases not matched to a gene: 5. CDR1 and CDR2 from the germline V gene are SGHNT and YYREEE (reference sequence). The CDR3 spans 17 residues. The CDR3 bases are TGTGCCAGCAGCCTGACTAGCGGGGGCCTCTCCTACAATGAGCAGTTCTTC. It yields the protein CASSLTSGGLSYNEQFF.

The J gene is TRBJ2-5, the V gene TRBV11-1, with D tentatively TRBD1 (5 bases). Germline V gene sequence: CDR1 SGHAT, CDR2 FQDESV (reference sequence). Trimming took off 2 bases at V and 1 base at J, with 8 bases between the two ends. The CDR3 covers 14 residues. The CDR3 DNA reads as TGTGCCAGCAGCTTACTGACAGTCCAAGAGACCCAGTACTTC. Translated, it gives CASSLLTVQETQYF.

The chain couples TRBV5-1 to TRBJ1-1; D remains unclear. The germline V and J ends were trimmed by 1 base and 5 bases, with 12 bases remaining between them. CDR1 and CDR2 (germline): SGHRS, YFSETQ. This CDR3 region has 14 residues. CDR3 protein: CASSLSERWTEAFF. The CDR3 DNA reads TGCGCCAGCAGCTTGAGTGAGAGATGGACTGAAGCTTTCTTT. The full variable domain, with the rest looked up from reference TRBV5-1 and TRBJ1-1, is KAGVTQTPRYLIKTRGQQVTLSCSPISGHRSVSWYQQTPGQGLQFLFEYFSETQRNKGNFPGRFSGRQFSNSRSEMNVSTLELGDSALYLCASSLSERWTEAFFGQGTRLTVV.

The chain is built from TRBV29-1 and TRBJ2-7; D not certain. The CDR3 sequence is 12 residues long. Germline CDR1 reads SQVTM; CDR2 reads ANQGSEA. V was shortened by 4 bases and J by 6 bases, with 13 bases between the two germline ends. The CDR3 sequence: CSVGPEAREQYF. CDR3 nucleotide sequence: TGCAGCGTTGGCCCCGAAGCGCGCGAGCAGTACTTC.

The chain recombines TRBV6-5 with TRBJ2-7, with D tentatively TRBD1 (5 bases). Germline V gives CDR1 MNHEY, CDR2 SVGAGI. This CDR3 is 14 amino acids long. Trimming pared 2 bases from V and 3 bases from J, leaving 11 bases between. CDR3 sequence (DNA): TGTGCCAGCAGTTACCAGGGATCCAACTACGAGCAGTACTTC. Translating it yields CASSYQGSNYEQYF.

The rearrangement links TRBV7-3 to TRBJ2-2, with 11 bases aligning to TRBD1. The CDR3 contains 19 residues. V was pared by 2 bases and J by 3 bases, with 11 bases of the junction left unmatched. CDR1 and CDR2 (germline): SGHTA, FQGTGA. The CDR3 is CASSLGPELGQGDTGELFF. CDR3 nucleotide sequence: TGTGCCAGCAGCTTAGGTCCGGAGTTGGGACAGGGGGACACCGGGGAGCTGTTTTTT.

The chain has TRBV11-2 and TRBJ2-5; D perhaps matches TRBD1 (5 bases). CDR1 is SGHAT, CDR2 FQNNGV, per germline. With 1 base removed from V and 2 bases from J, the gap between germline ends came to 11 bases. The CDR3 runs 15 residues. Here the CDR3 DNA reads TGTGCCAGCAGCTTAGGACTCGACAGACAAGAGACCCAGTACTTC. Its translation: CASSLGLDRQETQYF.

This chain links TRBV10-3 with TRBJ1-5; D is perhaps TRBD1 (5 bases). The CDR3 length is 15 residues. V lost 5 bases and J 3 bases, leaving 14 bases between the germline ends. Germline CDR1 and CDR2: ENHRY and SYGVKD. The CDR3 DNA reads TGTGCCATCAGTCTGGGGGGTTCGGACAATCAGCCCCAGCATTTT. As protein: CAISLGGSDNQPQHF.

The chain joins TRBV12-5 to TRBJ1-5; 8 nucleotides match TRBD1. The CDR3 consists of 20 residues. J lost 0 bases, V lost 4 bases, and 17 bases had no gene match. Germline V gene data show CDR1 as LGHNT and CDR2 as FRNRAP. The CDR3 loop is CASGSGQGKLGEHSNQPQHF. CDR3 DNA sequence: TGTGCTAGTGGTTCAGGACAGGGTAAGTTGGGAGAACATAGCAATCAGCCCCAGCATTTT.

The chain carries TRBV4-1 and TRBJ2-7, with D maybe TRBD1 (5 bases). This CDR3 contains 14 residues. CDR1 and CDR2 (germline): MGHRA, YSYEKL. V lost 0 bases to trimming and J lost 2 bases, with 8 bases between them. The CDR3 DNA sequence: TGCGCCAGCAGCCAAGATCCAGGGCCCTACGAGCAGTACTTC. Translation gives CASSQDPGPYEQYF.

The gene calls are TRBV7-3 and TRBJ2-7; a weak D match, TRBD2 (7 bases). The length of the CDR3 is 16 residues. V shed 2 bases and J shed 6 bases, with 20 bases lying between them. Germline assignment: CDR1 SGHTA and CDR2 FQGTGA. As DNA, the CDR3 is TGTGCCAGCAGCTTACGGGCGGGGGCGCCTCCTCCCGAGCAGTACTTC. Amino acids: CASSLRAGAPPPEQYF.

The sample holds one count of this clone. The rearrangement uses TRBV7-2 and TRBJ1-1; 8 bases match TRBD1. There are 14 residues in the CDR3. V was clipped by 4 bases and J by 5 bases; unmatched bases: 6. CDR1 is SGHTA and CDR2 is FQGNSA in the germline V gene. CDR3 protein: CASSSDRGGTEAFF. DNA of the CDR3: TGTGCCAGCAGCTCCGACAGGGGTGGAACTGAAGCTTTCTTT. Combining the CDR3 with reference TRBV7-2 and TRBJ1-1 gives the whole variable domain GAGVSQSPSNKVTEKGKDVELRCDPISGHTALYWYRQSLGQGLEFLIYFQGNSAPDKSGLPSDRFSAERTGGSVSTLTIQRTQQEDSAVYLCASSSDRGGTEAFFGQGTRLTVV.

CDR3 nucleotide sequence: TGTGCCAGCAGCCCCCTTGCGGGGGGGGGAGAGACCCAGTACTTC. It codes for CASSPLAGGGETQYF. This chain links TRBV7-8 with TRBJ2-5; 9 positions match TRBD2. Germline CDR1 is SGHVS and CDR2 is FQNEAQ. The CDR3 spans 15 residues. V lost 5 bases to trimming and J lost 4 bases; unmatched junction nucleotides: 8. Supplemented by reference TRBV7-8 and TRBJ2-5, the full variable domain reads GAGVSQSPRYKVAKRGQDVALRCDPISGHVSLFWYQQALGQGPEFLTYFQNEAQLDKSGLPSDRFFAERPEGSVSTLKIQRTQQEDSAVYLCASSPLAGGGETQYFGPGTRLLVL.

The chain carries TRBV30 and TRBJ2-3, with D perhaps matching TRBD2 (5 bases). The CDR3 contains 14 residues. Trimming took 5 bases from V and 0 from J, leaving 12 bases between them. Germline CDR1 GTSNPN, CDR2 SVGIG (reference sequence). The CDR3 sequence: CAWGLSGSTDTQYF. The CDR3 nucleotides are TGTGCCTGGGGGCTGAGCGGAAGCACAGATACGCAGTATTTT. Combining the CDR3 with reference TRBV30 and TRBJ2-3 gives the whole variable domain SQTIHQWPATLVQPVGSPLSLECTVEGTSNPNLYWYRQAAGRGLQLLFYSVGIGQISSEVPQNLSASRPQDRQFILSSKKLLLSDSGFYLCAWGLSGSTDTQYFGPGTRLTVL.

CDR3 in amino acids: CASSSLISGRRGQFF. The CDR3 DNA reads as TGTGCCAGCAGCTCCCTGATTAGCGGGAGAAGGGGGCAGTTCTTC. The rearrangement links TRBV9 to TRBJ2-1, with 9 positions matching TRBD2. V was clipped by 4 bases and J by 12 bases; unmatched bases: 14. The CDR3 runs to 15 residues. From germline, CDR1 is SGDLS and CDR2 YYNGEE.

This clone showed up just a few times. The gene calls are TRBV7-2 and TRBJ2-5, with D possibly TRBD1 on 5 matching bases. V shed 0 bases and J shed 9 bases, with 8 bases lying between them. Germline V gene sequence: CDR1 SGHTA, CDR2 FQGNSA. The CDR3 loop spans 12 amino acids. CDR3 sequence reads: CASSLASGPQYF. CDR3 DNA: TGTGCCAGCAGCTTAGCGTCAGGGCCCCAGTACTTC.

The genes are TRBV19 and TRBJ2-5; maybe TRBD1 (5 bases). Germline loops: CDR1 LNHDA, CDR2 SQIVND (reference sequence). The CDR3 totals 14 residues. Between the trimmed V and J ends, which lost 4 bases and 1 base, there was a span of 10 bases. This CDR3 is CASSTQGSQETQYF. As DNA, the CDR3 is TGTGCCAGTAGTACTCAGGGCTCCCAAGAGACCCAGTACTTC.

This rearrangement joins TRBV7-2 to TRBJ1-1; 8 bases line up with TRBD1. With V trimmed by 4 bases and J by 1 base, 5 bases remained unmatched. The CDR3 has 15 residues. Germline values: CDR1 SGHTA, CDR2 FQGNSA. The DNA for the CDR3 is TGTGCCAGCAGCTCCGAACAGGGGGGGAACACTGAAGCTTTCTTT. Protein: CASSSEQGGNTEAFF.

This clone was recorded a few times. This chain joins TRBV6-5 and TRBJ1-1; no reliable D call. V was trimmed by 5 bases and J by 0 bases, leaving 7 bases between them. The CDR3 is 13 amino acids. Germline-derived CDR1 and CDR2 are MNHEY and SVGAGI. Written as DNA, the CDR3 is TGTGCCAGCAGTGCCTCAGTGAACACTGAAGCTTTCTTT. It translates to CASSASVNTEAFF.

This clone is a singleton in its sample. The same CDR3 is also encoded by other DNA sequences in this sample. The chain employs TRBV11-2 and TRBJ2-1, with 12 positions matching TRBD2. Germline V gene lookup returns CDR1 SGHAT and CDR2 FQNNGV. The V segment lost 4 bases and the J segment 3 bases; nucleotides outside the gene matches: 1. This CDR3 contains 15 residues. The CDR3 here is CASSSGLAGYNEQFF. CDR3 sequence (DNA): TGTGCCAGCAGCTCGGGACTAGCGGGCTACAATGAGCAGTTCTTC.